This entry features one TCR beta chain sequence. Original processing methods: Reference gene primers were amplified, and this amplification served to estimate nucleated cell counts. Assay: immunoSEQ multiplex PCR; the TCRdb copy retains only in-frame clones and omits some. V and J calls and clone size come straight from that table; D and trimming were deduced from the DNA. This table has fewer than 40,000 clones, about 86% appearing once. This sample was included in a study of blood T cell repertoires in COVID-19. Study background: T cells, B-cell-depleted T cells, or PBMCs provided the cDNA or gDNA that served as material.

The CDR3 sequence is 11 residues long. The ends were cut back, 2 bases at V and 6 bases at J, with 5 bases in the middle. The germline gives CDR1 LGHNT, CDR2 FRNRAP. Sequenced sample: peripheral blood. The chain links TRBV12-5 to TRBJ2-7; D ambiguous. This clonotype was sampled from a woman in her seventies with active COVID-19. The CDR3 spells CASGLQSEQYF. CDR3 bases: TGTGCTAGTGGTTTGCAGTCCGAGCAGTACTTC.